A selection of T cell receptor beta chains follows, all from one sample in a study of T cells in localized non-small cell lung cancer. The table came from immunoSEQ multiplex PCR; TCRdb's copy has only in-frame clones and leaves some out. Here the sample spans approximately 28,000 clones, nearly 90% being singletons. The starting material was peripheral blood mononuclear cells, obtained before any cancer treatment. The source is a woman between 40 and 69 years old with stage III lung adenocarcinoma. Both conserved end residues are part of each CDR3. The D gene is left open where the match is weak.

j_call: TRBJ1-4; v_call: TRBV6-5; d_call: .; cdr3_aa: CASSPGGEKLFF
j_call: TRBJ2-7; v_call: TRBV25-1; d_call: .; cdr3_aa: CASSDSREISEQYF
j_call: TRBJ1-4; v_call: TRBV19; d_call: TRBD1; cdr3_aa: CASSPMTGGVGEKLFF
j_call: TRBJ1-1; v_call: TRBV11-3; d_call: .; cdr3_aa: CASSLEKIGTVPEAFF
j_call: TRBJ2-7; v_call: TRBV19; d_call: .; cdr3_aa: CASGRGTYEQYF
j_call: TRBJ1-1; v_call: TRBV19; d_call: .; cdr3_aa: CASTPMALGTEAFF
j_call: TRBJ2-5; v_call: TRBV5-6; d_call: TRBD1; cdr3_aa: CASSAAGTGGEETQYF
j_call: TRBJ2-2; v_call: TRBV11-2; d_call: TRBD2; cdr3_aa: CASSPRTSGGGGELFF
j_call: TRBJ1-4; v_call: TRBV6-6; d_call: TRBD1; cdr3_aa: CASSSSGTETEKLFF
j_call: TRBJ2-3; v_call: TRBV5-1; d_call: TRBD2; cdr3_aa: CASSLVTREGTDTQYF
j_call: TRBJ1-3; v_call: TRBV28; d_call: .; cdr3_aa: CASSGTQGNTIYF
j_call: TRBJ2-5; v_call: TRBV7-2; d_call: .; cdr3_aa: CASSQSGDSGRRETQYF
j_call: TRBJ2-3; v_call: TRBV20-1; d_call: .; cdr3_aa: CSAYYTDTQYF
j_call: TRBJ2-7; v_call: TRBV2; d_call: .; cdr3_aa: CASRGYGKYEQYF
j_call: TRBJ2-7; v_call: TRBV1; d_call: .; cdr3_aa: CTSSSQDGTGGYEQYF
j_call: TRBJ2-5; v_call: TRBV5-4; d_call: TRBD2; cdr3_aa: CASSLGLAANQETQYF
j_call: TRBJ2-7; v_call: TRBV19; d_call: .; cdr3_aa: CASSGAQGNEQYF
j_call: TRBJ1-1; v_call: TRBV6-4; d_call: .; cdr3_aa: CASSGSTEDAEAFF
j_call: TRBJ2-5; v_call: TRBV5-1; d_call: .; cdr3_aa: CASSRTSQQNQETQYF
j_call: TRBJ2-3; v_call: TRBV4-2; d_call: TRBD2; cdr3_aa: CASSTGTSWTDTQYF
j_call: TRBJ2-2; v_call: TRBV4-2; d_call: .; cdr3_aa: CASSQEAGAYTGELFF
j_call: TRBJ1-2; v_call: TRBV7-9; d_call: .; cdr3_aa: CASSFHQPHF
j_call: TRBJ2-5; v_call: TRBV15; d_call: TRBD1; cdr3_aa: CATSRDRVETQYF
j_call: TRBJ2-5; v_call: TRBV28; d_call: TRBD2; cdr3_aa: CASPPGASGGVQETQYF
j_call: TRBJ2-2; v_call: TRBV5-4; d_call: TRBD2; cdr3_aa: CASSRAGINTGELFF
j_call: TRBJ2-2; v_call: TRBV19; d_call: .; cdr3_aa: CASRPYRENTGELFF
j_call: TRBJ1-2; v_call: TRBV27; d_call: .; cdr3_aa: CASSLNPLRDGYTF
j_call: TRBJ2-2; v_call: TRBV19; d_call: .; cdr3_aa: CASSIQGNAGELFF
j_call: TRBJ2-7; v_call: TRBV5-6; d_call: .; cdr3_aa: CASSPVPSVTNYEQYF
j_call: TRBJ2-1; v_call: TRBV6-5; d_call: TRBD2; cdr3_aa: CASSYAGVPYNEQFF
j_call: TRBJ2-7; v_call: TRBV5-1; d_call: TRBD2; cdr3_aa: CASSLEGLAGGSSYEQYF
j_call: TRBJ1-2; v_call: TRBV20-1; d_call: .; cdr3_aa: CSARETGYTF
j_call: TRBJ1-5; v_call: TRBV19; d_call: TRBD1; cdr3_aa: CASSILGQGSNQPQHF
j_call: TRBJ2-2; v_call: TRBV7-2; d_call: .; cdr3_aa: CASSPARGKGAGELFF
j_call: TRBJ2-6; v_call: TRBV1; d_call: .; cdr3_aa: CTSSQPTGVSGANVLTF
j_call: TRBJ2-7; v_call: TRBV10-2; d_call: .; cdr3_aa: CASSESRSTYEQYF
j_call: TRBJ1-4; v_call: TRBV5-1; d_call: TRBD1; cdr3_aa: CASSLAGTGGEKLFF
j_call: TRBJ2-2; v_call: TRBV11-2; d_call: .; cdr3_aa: CASSPVDGELFF
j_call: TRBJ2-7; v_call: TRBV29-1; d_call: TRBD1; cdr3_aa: CSVDGTGSYEQYF
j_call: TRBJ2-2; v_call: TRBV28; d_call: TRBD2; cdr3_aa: CASTAGGNTGELFF
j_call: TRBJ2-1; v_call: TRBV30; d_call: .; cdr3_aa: CAWSVRGGPNEQFF